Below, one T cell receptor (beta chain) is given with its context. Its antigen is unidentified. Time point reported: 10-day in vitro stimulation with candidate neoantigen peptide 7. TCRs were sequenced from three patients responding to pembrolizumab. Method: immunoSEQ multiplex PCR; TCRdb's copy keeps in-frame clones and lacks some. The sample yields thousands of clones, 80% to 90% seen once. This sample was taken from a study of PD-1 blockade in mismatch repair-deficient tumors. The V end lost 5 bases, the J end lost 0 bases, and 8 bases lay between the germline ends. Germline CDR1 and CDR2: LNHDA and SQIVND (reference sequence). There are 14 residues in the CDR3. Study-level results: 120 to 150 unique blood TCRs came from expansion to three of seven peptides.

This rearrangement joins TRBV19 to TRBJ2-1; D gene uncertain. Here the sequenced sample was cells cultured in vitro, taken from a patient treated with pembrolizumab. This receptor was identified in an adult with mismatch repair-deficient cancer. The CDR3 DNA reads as TGTGCCAGTAGTCTATACAGCTCCTACAATGAGCAGTTCTTC. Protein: CASSLYSSYNEQFF.